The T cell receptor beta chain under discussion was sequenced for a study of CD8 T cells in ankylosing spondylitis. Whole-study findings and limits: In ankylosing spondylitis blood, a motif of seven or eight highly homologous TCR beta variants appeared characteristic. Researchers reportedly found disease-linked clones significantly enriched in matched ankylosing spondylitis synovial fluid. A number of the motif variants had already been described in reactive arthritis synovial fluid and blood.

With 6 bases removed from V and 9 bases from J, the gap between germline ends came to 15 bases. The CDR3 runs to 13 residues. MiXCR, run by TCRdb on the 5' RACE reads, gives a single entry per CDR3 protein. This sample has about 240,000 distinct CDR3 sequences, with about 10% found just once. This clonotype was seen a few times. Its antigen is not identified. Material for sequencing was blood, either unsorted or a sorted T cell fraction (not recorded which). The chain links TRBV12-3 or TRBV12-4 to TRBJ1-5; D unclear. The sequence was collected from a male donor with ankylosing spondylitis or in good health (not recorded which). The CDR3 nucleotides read TGTGCCAGCAGCACTGACGGCGTGGGGCCCCAGCATTTT. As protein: CASSTDGVGPQHF.